These 30 T cell receptor beta chains were sequenced from one sample in a study of T cells in Graves' hyperthyroidism and ophthalmopathy. Amplification yielded TCR beta CDR3 regions, with RNA transcripts as the source. RT-PCR in the first round (using the HTBI primer set) targeted the TCR CDR3. TCRdb used MiXCR to reprocess the multiplex PCR reads, holding one entry per CDR3 protein. This sample has around 500,000 distinct CDR3 sequences; 14% occur once, and the top ten carry approximately 15%. Material for sequencing was blood. Source of these receptors: a woman aged 40 to 55 with Graves' hyperthyroidism.

In its sample, this clonotype was seen a few times. J is TRBJ2-3 and V is TRBV10-1; 11 bases align to TRBD2. Trimming cost V 1 base and J 0 bases; bases outside gene matches: 6. CDR1 is WNHNN and CDR2 is SYGVQD in the germline V gene (reference sequence). The CDR3 contains 18 residues. The CDR3 loop is CASSEWGLAETSTDTQYF. In DNA, the CDR3 is TGCGCCAGCAGTGAGTGGGGACTAGCGGAGACTAGCACAGATACGCAGTATTTT.

There are many counts of this clonotype. The rearrangement joins TRBV6-1 to TRBJ1-2; possible D gene TRBD1, 6 bases. This CDR3 contains 13 residues. CDR1 and CDR2 from the germline V gene are MNHNS and SASEGT. The V gene lost 4 bases and the J gene lost 4 bases, with 10 bases spanning the gap. The CDR3 nucleotides are TGTGCCAGCAGTGGGACAGTTACCTATGGCTACACCTTC. This gives the protein CASSGTVTYGYTF.

V usage is TRBV6-5 and J usage is TRBJ1-2; tentatively, D is TRBD1 (5 bases). The CDR3 runs to 16 residues. Trimming pared 0 bases from V and 3 bases from J, leaving 14 bases between. The germline gives CDR1 MNHEY, CDR2 SVGAGI. CDR3 DNA: TGTGCCAGCAGTTACTCCGGGGCCAGTCTGTACTATGGCTACACCTTC. This translates into CASSYSGASLYYGYTF.

This clonotype was counted many times. As DNA, the CDR3 is TGTGCCAGCTCACCCCTACTAGCTGTCTCCTACAATGAGCAGTTCTTC. Amino acid sequence: CASSPLLAVSYNEQFF. The chain links TRBV18 to TRBJ2-1, with D possibly TRBD2 on 6 matching bases. CDR1 and CDR2 (germline): KGHSH, LQKENI. The V end was cut by 3 bases, the J end by 0 bases, with 12 bases between. The CDR3 is 16 residues long.

This clonotype turned up a few times. The CDR3 loop is CASSRPGTGAGELFF. In nucleotides, the CDR3 is TGTGCCAGCAGCCGTCCCGGGACAGGGGCCGGGGAGCTGTTTTTT. The rearrangement uses TRBV7-9 and TRBJ2-2, with 10 nucleotides matching TRBD1. Germline lookup yields CDR1 SEHNR and CDR2 FQNEAQ (reference sequence). Trimming took 5 bases from V and 6 from J; bases not matched to a gene: 6. The CDR3 extends over 15 amino acids.

This clonotype was detected ten times or more. V gene TRBV20-1 combines with J gene TRBJ2-2; D remains ambiguous. Germline-derived CDR1 and CDR2 are DFQATT and SNEGSKA (reference sequence). The germline V and J ends were trimmed by 2 bases and 3 bases, with 10 bases remaining between them. The CDR3 totals 14 residues. The CDR3 region has the DNA TGCAGTGCTAGAAGTCTAGATGACACCGGGGAGCTGTTTTTT. This translates into CSARSLDDTGELFF.

This clonotype was detected ten times or more. One end of the junction does not line up with germline, which may come from a read error. The chain uses TRBV28 and TRBJ1-2; 9 nucleotides line up with TRBD1. The germline CDR1 and CDR2 sequences are MDHEN and SYDVKM. The CDR3 has 14 residues. CDR3 amino acids: CVSRRQGGNYGYTF. In DNA form, the CDR3 reads TGTGTCAGCAGGAGACAGGGGGGTAACTATGGCTACACCTTC.

CDR3 region: CASSLWDRPQETQYF. CDR3 nucleotides: TGTGCCAGCAGCTTGTGGGACAGGCCCCAAGAGACCCAGTACTTC. The chain employs TRBV5-4 and TRBJ2-5; 8 bases match TRBD1. Trimming cost V 1 base and J 1 base; bases outside gene matches: 3. CDR3 length: 15 residues. Germline loops: CDR1 SGHNT, CDR2 YYREEE (reference sequence).

The chain combines TRBV7-9 with TRBJ1-2; TRBD1 might be the D (6 bases). The CDR3 length is 13 residues. V gave up 2 bases and J gave up 10 bases, with 14 bases separating them. From germline, CDR1 is SEHNR and CDR2 FQNEAQ (reference sequence). The CDR3 coding sequence is TGTGCCAGCAGCTTATACCCTACAGGGACCTACACCTTC. Translating gives CASSLYPTGTYTF.

This clonotype was observed a few times. The rearrangement joins TRBV5-4 to TRBJ2-5; 8 bases match TRBD1. Trimming cost V 1 base and J 5 bases; bases outside gene matches: 10. This CDR3 is 16 amino acids long. Germline V gene lookup returns CDR1 SGHNT and CDR2 YYREEE (reference sequence). CDR3: CASSLLQGAGMETQYF. In nucleotides, the CDR3 is TGTGCCAGCAGCTTGTTGCAGGGGGCCGGGATGGAGACCCAGTACTTC.

This clonotype has more than one count but fewer than ten. The gene calls are TRBV2 and TRBJ1-1, with no clear D. CDR3 length: 13 residues. Germline V gene sequence: CDR1 SNHLY, CDR2 FYNNEI. V was shortened by 8 bases and J by 6 bases, with 16 bases between the two germline ends. CDR3 in amino acids: CASRWTATPEAFF. CDR3 in DNA: TGTGCCAGCCGGTGGACCGCCACTCCTGAAGCTTTCTTT.

This clonotype was found many times. The chain is built from TRBV5-1 and TRBJ2-7; a possible D gene is TRBD1 (6 bases). This CDR3 comprises 14 residues. Germline V gives CDR1 SGHRS, CDR2 YFSETQ. Trimming took 4 bases from V and 2 from J, leaving 13 bases between them. CDR3 sequence reads: CASSPRTEAYEQYF. CDR3 coding DNA: TGCGCCAGCAGCCCGCGGACAGAAGCCTACGAGCAGTACTTC.

This clonotype came up many times. As DNA, the CDR3 is TGTGCCAGCAGCTTAGACAGGGGCGTCACTGAAGCTTTCTTT. Translating gives CASSLDRGVTEAFF. This rearrangement joins TRBV11-2 to TRBJ1-1, with D possibly matching TRBD1 (6 bases). The CDR3 has 14 residues. V was cut by 0 bases and J by 4 bases, with 9 bases left in between. The germline CDR1 and CDR2 sequences are SGHAT and FQNNGV.

The chain combines TRBV10-3 with TRBJ1-5, with 8 positions matching TRBD1. Trimming removed 11 bases from V and 2 bases from J; junction bases left unmatched: 8. From germline, CDR1 is ENHRY and CDR2 SYGVKD. The CDR3 covers 14 residues. The CDR3 spells CAVKPGQGNQPQHF. The CDR3 nucleotides are TGTGCCGTCAAACCGGGACAGGGCAATCAGCCCCAGCATTTT.

This clonotype was recorded many times. V is TRBV12-3 or TRBV12-4 and J is TRBJ2-1; D is ambiguous. This CDR3 region has 14 residues. V shed 6 bases and J shed 1 base, with 10 bases lying between them. DNA of the CDR3: TGTGCCAGCAGCCGTAGATTTTCCTACAATGAGCAGTTCTTC. The encoded protein is CASSRRFSYNEQFF.

This clonotype was seen at least ten times. This CDR3 reads CASSPDRGETEAFF. CDR3 DNA sequence: TGCGCCAGCAGCCCTGACAGGGGAGAAACTGAAGCTTTCTTT. The gene calls are TRBV5-1 and TRBJ1-1; 8 nucleotides agree with TRBD1. CDR3 size: 14 residues. V trimming: 4 bases; J trimming: 5 bases; junction bases outside the gene matches: 7. The V gene's germline CDR1 is SGHRS and CDR2 YFSETQ. Based on the CDR3 plus reference TRBV5-1 and TRBJ1-1, the full variable domain is KAGVTQTPRYLIKTRGQQVTLSCSPISGHRSVSWYQQTPGQGLQFLFEYFSETQRNKGNFPGRFSGRQFSNSRSEMNVSTLELGDSALYLCASSPDRGETEAFFGQGTRLTVV.

The gene calls are TRBV29-1 and TRBJ2-1; 15 bases are a match to TRBD2. The germline V gene has CDR1 SQVTM and CDR2 ANQGSEA. The CDR3 consists of 13 residues. Trimming cost V 8 bases and J 9 bases; bases outside gene matches: 5. The CDR3: CSSGLAGGLEQFF. Here the CDR3 DNA reads TGCAGCTCGGGACTAGCGGGAGGACTTGAGCAGTTCTTC.

This clonotype appeared many times. The chain employs TRBV27 and TRBJ2-1; 8 positions agree with TRBD2. The length of the CDR3 is 15 residues. V lost 4 bases, J lost 5 bases, and 7 bases stayed unmatched. Per germline, CDR1 MNHEY and CDR2 SMNVEV (reference sequence). CDR3 sequence reads: CASSSIAGRNNEQFF. The CDR3 nucleotides are TGTGCCAGCAGTTCGATAGCGGGACGCAACAATGAGCAGTTCTTC.

With respect to this clonotype: A single base separates this from a much larger clone, so it may be a read error. The V gene is TRBV5-1, the J gene TRBJ1-1; TRBD1 agrees at 12 bases. CDR1 and CDR2 (germline): SGHRS, YFSETQ. The length of the CDR3 is 18 residues. J gave up 2 bases and V 4 bases, and 12 bases lay outside the gene matches. In DNA, the CDR3 is TGCGCCAGCAGCGGTCGGGACAGGGGGCCCACCATAAACACTGAAGCTTTCTTT. It encodes CASSGRDRGPTINTEAFF. The variable domain in full, completed from reference TRBV5-1 and TRBJ1-1, reads KAGVTQTPRYLIKTRGQQVTLSCSPISGHRSVSWYQQTPGQGLQFLFEYFSETQRNKGNFPGRFSGRQFSNSRSEMNVSTLELGDSALYLCASSGRDRGPTINTEAFFGQGTRLTVV.

Worth noting for this clonotype: This may be a read error, as it is one base from a much larger clone. The chain is built from TRBV2 and TRBJ2-5; no clear D. The germline V gene encodes CDR1 SNHLY and CDR2 FYNNEI. The CDR3 contains 13 residues. The germline V and J ends were trimmed by 6 bases and 1 base, with 9 bases remaining between them. The CDR3 DNA reads TGTGCCAGCAGCGGACGCCCCCAAGAGACCCAGTACTTC. This sequence encodes CASSGRPQETQYF.

The chain uses TRBV5-6 and TRBJ2-1; D is tentatively TRBD1 or TRBD2 (5 bases each). V lost 0 bases to trimming and J lost 9 bases, with 16 bases between them. Germline values: CDR1 SGHDT, CDR2 YYEEEE. This CDR3 contains 15 residues. The CDR3 spells CASSLVGQGVGEQFF. Here the CDR3 DNA reads TGTGCCAGCAGCTTGGTAGGGCAGGGAGTCGGTGAGCAGTTCTTC.

This chain joins TRBV4-1 and TRBJ2-7; unclear D gene. Trimming stripped 0 bases from V and 0 bases from J, with 9 bases between. Germline V CDR1 and CDR2: MGHRA, YSYEKL. The CDR3 consists of 15 residues. CDR3 DNA: TGCGCCAGCAGCCAAGAAGAGGCTGACTCCTACGAGCAGTACTTC. The encoded protein is CASSQEEADSYEQYF.

V and J are TRBV10-3 and TRBJ1-2; D gene ambiguous. V shed 2 bases and J shed 8 bases, with 6 bases lying between them. CDR1 is ENHRY and CDR2 is SYGVKD in the germline V gene. The CDR3 has 11 amino acids. The CDR3 loop reads CAISEDGGYTF. CDR3 in DNA: TGTGCCATCAGTGAGGACGGCGGCTACACCTTC.

This clonotype occurred many times. V and J are TRBV20-1 and TRBJ2-7; D is perhaps TRBD1 (5 bases). Germline lookup yields CDR1 DFQATT and CDR2 SNEGSKA (reference sequence). V gave up 3 bases and J gave up 0 bases, with 6 bases separating them. This CDR3 spans 12 amino acids. DNA of the CDR3: TGCAGTGCTAGGGACACCTCCTACGAGCAGTACTTC. Protein product: CSARDTSYEQYF.

On this clonotype itself: A clone one base away is much larger, so this may be a read error. The chain uses TRBV5-1 and TRBJ2-2; D gene ambiguous. Between the trimmed V and J ends, which lost 4 bases and 7 bases, there was a span of 5 bases. The germline V gene encodes CDR1 SGHRS and CDR2 YFSETQ. The CDR3 is 11 amino acids. The CDR3 reads CASSPDGELFF. CDR3 nucleotides: TGCGCCAGCAGCCCGGACGGGGAGCTGTTTTTT.

This clonotype came up many times. V is TRBV11-2 and J is TRBJ1-2; possibly TRBD1 for D (5 bases). The CDR3 sequence is 16 residues long. Trimming cost V 4 bases and J 0 bases, with 15 bases left between them. CDR1 and CDR2 (germline): SGHAT, FQNNGV. CDR3 sequence reads: CASSSKRGRTNYGYTF. CDR3 DNA: TGTGCCAGCAGCTCCAAAAGGGGCAGAACTAACTATGGCTACACCTTC.

A remark on this clonotype: Germline and junction disagree at one end, which may indicate a read error. The rearrangement uses TRBV7-2 and TRBJ2-5; possibly TRBD2 for D (6 bases). Per the germline V gene, CDR1 is SGHTA and CDR2 is FQGNSA. The CDR3 is made up of 15 amino acids. As DNA, the CDR3 is TGTGCCAGCACCTTACTGGGACTCCCGGGGGAGACCCAGTACTTC. This translates into CASTLLGLPGETQYF.

This clonotype was picked up many times. The gene calls are TRBV6-1 and TRBJ2-5, with D possibly TRBD2 on 6 matching bases. Trimming cost V 3 bases and J 5 bases, with 10 bases left between them. This CDR3 contains 13 residues. Germline values: CDR1 MNHNS, CDR2 SASEGT. The CDR3 spells CASSDPGRETQYF. CDR3 coding DNA: TGTGCCAGCAGTGACCCAGGGAGGGAGACCCAGTACTTC.

This clonotype occurred a few times. One end of the junction fails to match germline, which may point to a read error. The chain combines TRBV18 with TRBJ1-3, with D perhaps matching TRBD1 (6 bases). This CDR3 has 16 amino acids. Per germline, CDR1 KGHSH and CDR2 LQKENI. CDR3 coding DNA: TGTGCCAGCCCACCACCGGGGGGCCGCTCTGGAAACACCATATATTTT. It codes for CASPPPGGRSGNTIYF.

This clonotype was observed a few times. The V call is TRBV6-2 or TRBV6-3, the J call TRBJ2-5; D gene ambiguous. The CDR3 loop spans 14 amino acids. In germline, CDR1 is MNHEY, CDR2 SVGEGT. V gave up 7 bases and J gave up 5 bases, with 17 bases separating them. CDR3 sequence (DNA): TGTGCCAGCATCTTCGGACCAAACCGGGAGACCCAGTACTTC. Translating gives CASIFGPNRETQYF.